The 26 T cell receptor beta chains below come from one sample, sequenced in a study of T cell responses to AZD1222 COVID-19 vaccine. Produced via immunoSEQ multiplex PCR; TCRdb's table is partial and in-frame only. The sample holds some 90,000 clones, about 90% seen once. The sequences come from peripheral blood, collected on day 0 of MenACWY control vaccination. The origin of the receptors is an adult in good health.

This clone was observed a handful of times. The sample holds other DNA sequences that translate to the same CDR3. V gene TRBV6-4 combines with J gene TRBJ2-1, with 10 bases fitting TRBD2. J was trimmed by 4 bases and V by 4 bases; bases with no gene match: 1. In germline, CDR1 is MRHNA, CDR2 SNTAGT. CDR3 length: 14 residues. CDR3 loop: CASSVLAGYNEQFF. The CDR3 DNA sequence: TGTGCCAGCAGTGTACTAGCGGGGTACAATGAGCAGTTCTTC.

A word on this clone: The junction departs from the called germline gene at one end, perhaps through a read error. V is TRBV4-2 and J is TRBJ1-1; D is possibly TRBD1 (5 bases). The CDR3 spans 15 residues. From germline, CDR1 is LGHNA and CDR2 YNFKEQ. This chain's CDR3 is CASRQEGGGETEAFF. CDR3 DNA sequence: TGTGCCAGCAGACAAGAGGGCGGGGGGGAGACTGAAGCTTTCTTT.

The chain combines TRBV19 with TRBJ2-7; the D is unclear. V lost 4 bases and J lost 0, with 10 bases in between. Looked up from germline, CDR1 is LNHDA and CDR2 is SQIVND (reference sequence). CDR3 length: 14 amino acids. The CDR3 sequence: CASSRRANSYEQYF. The CDR3 nucleotides are TGTGCCAGTAGTAGAAGGGCAAACTCCTACGAGCAGTACTTC. The full variable domain, rest sourced from reference TRBV19 and TRBJ2-7, is DGGITQSPKYLFRKEGQNVTLSCEQNLNHDAMYWYRQDPGQGLRLIYYSQIVNDFQKGDIAEGYSVSREKKESFPLTVTSAQKNPTAFYLCASSRRANSYEQYFGPGTRLTVT.

The rearrangement links TRBV19 to TRBJ2-7; D is possibly TRBD2 (6 bases). Germline lookup yields CDR1 LNHDA and CDR2 SQIVND (reference sequence). Deletions cut 3 bases from V and 3 bases from J, with 6 bases between. This CDR3 comprises 12 residues. The CDR3 DNA follows: TGTGCCAGTAGTATGGGGGGCTACGAGCAGTACTTC. It encodes CASSMGGYEQYF.

The V call is TRBV27, the J call TRBJ1-2, with TRBD1 as a possible D gene (5 bases). Germline loops: CDR1 MNHEY, CDR2 SMNVEV (reference sequence). This CDR3 region has 17 residues. Trimming cost V 5 bases and J 8 bases, with 27 bases left between them. The CDR3 bases are TGTGCCAGCAGTCCGACCTGGCAGGGTGCTTTGGGGGGGGGCTACACCTTC. Amino acids: CASSPTWQGALGGGYTF.

Turning to this clone: The sample carries other DNA sequences with the same CDR3. V and J are TRBV10-3 and TRBJ2-7, with D maybe TRBD2 (6 bases). The CDR3 is 12 residues long. Germline assignment: CDR1 ENHRY and CDR2 SYGVKD. The ends were cut back, 4 bases at V and 3 bases at J, with 7 bases in the middle. The chain's CDR3 is CAISAGGYEQYF. The CDR3 DNA reads TGTGCCATCAGTGCCGGGGGCTACGAGCAGTACTTC.

The chain carries TRBV5-1 and TRBJ1-1; D call uncertain. Trimming pared 4 bases from V and 0 bases from J, leaving 16 bases between. Germline V CDR1 and CDR2: SGHRS, YFSETQ. The CDR3 sequence is 16 residues long. In DNA, the CDR3 is TGCGCCAGCAGCCCGTCGCACCGCGTTATGAACACTGAAGCTTTCTTT. Residues: CASSPSHRVMNTEAFF.

The J gene is TRBJ1-1, the V gene TRBV3-1 (or the pseudogene TRBV3-2); D ambiguous. Germline CDR1 reads LGHDT; CDR2 reads YNNKEL (reference sequence). The V end lost 4 bases, the J end lost 1 base, and 7 bases lay between the germline ends. This CDR3 region has 13 residues. The CDR3 nucleotides are TGTGCCAGCAGCCTGAGACCGAACACTGAAGCTTTCTTT. Its translation is CASSLRPNTEAFF.

The chain carries TRBV5-1 and TRBJ1-1; D unclear. Looked up from germline, CDR1 is SGHRS and CDR2 is YFSETQ. This CDR3 contains 13 residues. Trimming took 0 bases from V and 4 from J, leaving 7 bases between them. For the CDR3, the DNA is TGCGCCAGCAGCTTGGGGCATGGCACTGAAGCTTTCTTT. It specifies CASSLGHGTEAFF.

The chain carries TRBV7-3 and TRBJ2-3; D may correspond to TRBD1 or TRBD2 (5 bases each). The CDR3 has 18 residues. Germline CDR1 and CDR2: SGHTA and FQGTGA. With 3 bases removed from V and 0 bases from J, the gap between germline ends came to 19 bases. This CDR3 is CASSFLPVPGRSTDTQYF. The CDR3 region has the DNA TGTGCCAGCAGCTTTCTTCCCGTCCCGGGACGGAGCACAGATACGCAGTATTTT.

The V gene is TRBV12-3 or TRBV12-4, the J gene TRBJ1-4, with unresolved D. Deletions cut 0 bases from V and 8 bases from J, with 7 bases between. This CDR3 comprises 13 residues. The CDR3: CASSLAGLEKLFF. The CDR3 nucleotides are TGTGCCAGCAGTTTAGCCGGACTAGAAAAACTGTTTTTT.

The CDR3 region has the DNA TGTGCCAGCAGCTCCTGGACAAGCGGGCAGTACTTC. Its translation: CASSSWTSGQYF. This sequence joins TRBV12-1 and TRBJ2-7. TRBV12-1 is listed as a pseudogene. This CDR3 has 12 residues.

This chain connects TRBV10-3 to TRBJ2-7, with D perhaps given as TRBD1 or TRBD2 (5 bases each). V was shortened by 2 bases and J by 3 bases, with 5 bases between the two germline ends. The CDR3 loop spans 12 amino acids. CDR1 is ENHRY and CDR2 is SYGVKD in the germline V gene. The DNA of the CDR3 is TGTGCCATCAGTGAGGGGGGCTACGAGCAGTACTTC. As protein: CAISEGGYEQYF.

The chain joins TRBV6-2 or TRBV6-3 to TRBJ1-5; 8 bases fit TRBD1. V shed 6 bases and J 7 bases; nucleotides not matched to a gene: 8. CDR1 MNHEY and CDR2 SVGEGT come from the germline V gene. This CDR3 has 14 amino acids. CDR3 in amino acids: CASSVDRGGQPQHF. The CDR3, as DNA: TGTGCCAGCAGCGTCGACAGGGGCGGACAGCCCCAGCATTTT.

This clone appeared a single time. The chain uses TRBV19 and TRBJ1-6; maybe TRBD1 (5 bases). Germline V gives CDR1 LNHDA, CDR2 SQIVND (reference sequence). This CDR3 has 13 residues. Trimming took 5 bases from V and 9 from J, leaving 11 bases between them. Here the CDR3 reads CASSQGRGSPLHF. As DNA, the CDR3 is TGTGCCAGTAGTCAGGGACGGGGTTCACCCCTCCACTTT.

This rearrangement joins TRBV29-1 to TRBJ2-7, with 10 nucleotides matching TRBD2. The CDR3 has 12 amino acids. CDR1 is SQVTM, CDR2 ANQGSEA, per germline. The CDR3 protein is CSGGTSVYEQYF. CDR3 DNA: TGCAGTGGGGGGACTAGCGTCTACGAGCAGTACTTC.

The chain joins TRBV12-5 to TRBJ2-1, with TRBD2 identical over 14 bases. The CDR3 is made up of 19 amino acids. J gave up 3 bases and V 1 base, and 8 bases lay outside the gene matches. Germline assignment: CDR1 LGHNT and CDR2 FRNRAP. This CDR3 reads CASGLEGLAGVTLYNEQFF. The CDR3, as DNA: TGTGCTAGTGGTTTGGAGGGACTAGCGGGGGTTACGCTCTACAATGAGCAGTTCTTC.

This sequence joins TRBV19 and TRBJ1-2; D call uncertain. V lost 3 bases to trimming and J lost 5 bases, with 7 bases between them. The CDR3 is made up of 12 amino acids. Germline-derived CDR1 and CDR2 are LNHDA and SQIVND (reference sequence). The CDR3, as DNA: TGTGCCAGTAGTATGGGCAGGTATGGCTACACCTTC. This sequence encodes CASSMGRYGYTF. Drawing the rest from reference TRBV19 and TRBJ1-2, the complete variable domain is DGGITQSPKYLFRKEGQNVTLSCEQNLNHDAMYWYRQDPGQGLRLIYYSQIVNDFQKGDIAEGYSVSREKKESFPLTVTSAQKNPTAFYLCASSMGRYGYTFGSGTRLTVV.

CDR3 nucleotide sequence: TGTGCCAGCAGTTCGCGGACAAGGGACACTGAAGCTTTCTTT. Translated, it gives CASSSRTRDTEAFF. This sequence joins TRBV6-5 and TRBJ1-1; perhaps TRBD1 as D (5 bases). V was trimmed by 4 bases and J by 3 bases, leaving 12 bases between them. The germline CDR1 and CDR2 sequences are MNHEY and SVGAGI. This CDR3 contains 14 residues.

The chain carries TRBV7-2 and TRBJ2-5; TRBD2 matches at 9 bases. The CDR3 totals 16 residues. Germline V gene sequence: CDR1 SGHTA, CDR2 FQGNSA. Losses at the gene ends were 1 base for V and 1 base for J; bases not matched to a gene: 4. CDR3 in DNA: TGTGCCAGCAGCTTAGTCGCGGGGGGGCCCCAAGAGACCCAGTACTTC. This codes for CASSLVAGGPQETQYF.

The chain is built from TRBV3-1 (or the pseudogene TRBV3-2) and TRBJ2-5; 12 bases are a match to TRBD2. The CDR3 runs to 15 residues. CDR1 and CDR2 (germline): LGHDT, YNNKEL (reference sequence). The V and J ends lost 1 base and 5 bases, in that order; junction bases with no gene match: 2. The CDR3 here is CASSQALAGGETQYF. CDR3 nucleotide sequence: TGTGCCAGCAGCCAAGCACTAGCGGGGGGCGAGACCCAGTACTTC.

This clone was seen a few times. This rearrangement joins TRBV21-1 to TRBJ1-5; the DNA was not used to check the table's D call, TRBD1. TRBV21-1 constitutes a pseudogene. CDR3 length: 14 residues. The CDR3 region is CASRSYRGTGPQHF. The CDR3 DNA reads TGTGCCAGCAGATCGTACAGGGGAACTGGGCCCCAGCATTTT.

The chain couples TRBV5-1 to TRBJ1-5; no firm D call. The V gene's germline CDR1 is SGHRS and CDR2 YFSETQ. Trimming took off 3 bases at V and 2 bases at J, with 6 bases between the two ends. This CDR3 spans 13 amino acids. The CDR3 DNA sequence: TGCGCCAGCAGCTACGGGGGCAATCAGCCCCAGCATTTT. Its translation is CASSYGGNQPQHF.

This clone was seen only once. The V call is TRBV3-1 (or the pseudogene TRBV3-2), the J call TRBJ2-3; 10 bases align to TRBD2. With 1 base clipped from V and 4 bases from J, the junction kept 5 bases outside the gene matches. The germline V gene has CDR1 LGHDT and CDR2 YNNKEL (reference sequence). This CDR3 has 16 amino acids. The CDR3 DNA sequence: TGTGCCAGCAGCCAAGCATCCAGCGGGGGGGCAGATACGCAGTATTTT. Its protein is CASSQASSGGADTQYF.

The table lists this clone with a count of one. This chain uses TRBV6-1 with TRBJ1-4; D may be TRBD1 (5 bases). Germline lookup yields CDR1 MNHNS and CDR2 SASEGT. The CDR3 extends over 14 amino acids. The V end was cut by 6 bases, the J end by 8 bases, with 16 bases between. The CDR3 DNA is TGTGCCAGCAGAACGATGGGGGATTCCGAAAAACTGTTTTTT. Translation gives CASRTMGDSEKLFF.

The V call is TRBV11-3, the J call TRBJ2-7, with D uncertain. Germline loops: CDR1 SGHNT, CDR2 YENEEA. Trimming took 3 bases from V and 7 from J, leaving 13 bases between them. The CDR3 is 13 amino acids. The CDR3 coding sequence is TGTGCCAGCAGCTTCGGGTCTCCGGGTGAGCAGTACTTC. It encodes CASSFGSPGEQYF.